This passage covers 21 T cell receptor beta chains from one sample sequenced in a study of blood T cell repertoires in COVID-19. Measured with immunoSEQ multiplex PCR; TCRdb has only the in-frame clones, and not every one. This table has roughly 200,000 clones, 80% to 90% appearing once. Sequenced: PBMCs or T cells enriched from blood (not recorded which). Receptor source: a woman aged 40-49 years with acute COVID-19.

The rearrangement uses TRBV14 and TRBJ2-7; TRBD2 aligns across 7 bases. Losses at the gene ends were 3 bases for V and 0 bases for J; bases not matched to a gene: 8. CDR3 length: 16 amino acids. Germline V gene sequence: CDR1 SGHDN, CDR2 FVKESK. CDR3 sequence: CASSHPSGRSSYEQYF. CDR3 in DNA: TGTGCCAGCAGCCACCCTAGCGGAAGGAGCTCCTACGAGCAGTACTTC.

This clone was detected once. The genes are TRBV27 and TRBJ2-1; D remains unclear. Germline CDR1 is MNHEY and CDR2 is SMNVEV (reference sequence). The CDR3 is 16 amino acids. Trimming cost V 2 bases and J 3 bases, with 14 bases left between them. The CDR3 nucleotides are TGTGCCAGCAGTTTAGTTAATCGGCGGTTCTACAATGAGCAGTTCTTC. Protein: CASSLVNRRFYNEQFF.

The chain links TRBV2 to TRBJ1-1, with TRBD1 identical over 12 bases. Germline V gene sequence: CDR1 SNHLY, CDR2 FYNNEI. V lost 5 bases to trimming and J lost 3 bases; unmatched junction nucleotides: 7. This CDR3 comprises 16 residues. The CDR3 sequence: CASSWDRGRGDTEAFF. Here the CDR3 DNA reads TGTGCCAGCAGTTGGGACAGGGGGCGCGGGGACACTGAAGCTTTCTTT.

The CDR3 loop is CASGMTGTSNSEQYF. Here the CDR3 DNA reads TGTGCCAGCGGAATGACCGGGACTAGTAATTCCGAGCAGTACTTC. The V call is TRBV27, the J call TRBJ2-7; TRBD2 aligns across 8 bases. Germline V lookup: CDR1 MNHEY, CDR2 SMNVEV (reference sequence). Trimming at V came to 8 bases and at J to 6 bases, leaving 15 bases not matched to a gene. This CDR3 region has 15 residues.

J is TRBJ2-3 and V is TRBV7-9, with TRBD2 matching 10 bases. CDR1 is SEHNR and CDR2 is FQNEAQ in the germline V gene (reference sequence). After removal of 5 bases from V and 0 bases from J, the junction contained 5 bases not matched to a gene. CDR3 length equals 16 residues. In nucleotides, the CDR3 is TGTGCCAGCAGCCCCGGGACTAGCGCCAGCACAGATACGCAGTATTTT. This gives the protein CASSPGTSASTDTQYF.

The CDR3 loop reads CASSLGFSAGVSRSPLHF. The CDR3 DNA sequence: TGTGCCAGCAGCTTAGGATTTTCAGCAGGGGTGTCTCGATCACCCCTCCACTTT. J is TRBJ1-6 and V is TRBV7-9, with D possibly being TRBD1 (6 bases). The ends were cut back, 1 base at V and 10 bases at J, with 23 bases in the middle. The CDR3 has 18 amino acids. In germline, CDR1 is SEHNR, CDR2 FQNEAQ (reference sequence).

This sequence joins TRBV11-2 and TRBJ2-3; TRBD2 might be the D (5 bases). CDR3 length: 12 residues. The V and J ends lost 5 bases and 7 bases respectively, with 10 bases between them. CDR1 SGHAT and CDR2 FQNNGV come from the germline V gene. The CDR3, as DNA: TGTGCCAGCAGCCCAACGGGGAATACGCAGTATTTT. Its protein product is CASSPTGNTQYF.

The chain uses TRBV4-2 and TRBJ2-5; 10 positions match TRBD2. This CDR3 contains 16 residues. From germline, CDR1 is LGHNA and CDR2 YNFKEQ. V shed 1 base and J 5 bases; nucleotides not matched to a gene: 7. CDR3 in amino acids: CASSQGQAGGRETQYF. The CDR3 DNA sequence: TGTGCCAGCAGCCAAGGGCAAGCGGGAGGGAGGGAGACCCAGTACTTC.

V and J are TRBV27 and TRBJ1-2, with D uncertain. Germline values: CDR1 MNHEY, CDR2 SMNVEV (reference sequence). V lost 10 bases and J lost 2, with 14 bases in between. CDR3 length: 13 amino acids. The CDR3 DNA is TGTGCCACCCGACGGGAAGAAAACTATGGCTACACCTTC. It is translated as CATRREENYGYTF.

A single count supports this clone. V is TRBV11-3 and J is TRBJ2-7, with 7 positions matching TRBD2. Looked up from germline, CDR1 is SGHNT and CDR2 is YENEEA. The CDR3 is made up of 17 amino acids. Germline trimming cut 6 bases from V and 2 bases from J; bases unmatched to any gene: 16. The CDR3 sequence: CASRYSGSTLGPYEQYF. As DNA, the CDR3 is TGTGCCAGCAGATATAGCGGGTCGACTCTGGGGCCCTACGAGCAGTACTTC.

The chain combines TRBV7-8 with TRBJ1-6; 11 bases map to TRBD1. The V gene's germline CDR1 is SGHVS and CDR2 FQNEAQ. The CDR3 runs 15 residues. J gave up 7 bases and V 6 bases, and 5 bases lay outside the gene matches. The CDR3 DNA reads as TGTGCCAGCAGATCTGGACAGGGGGCGAATTCACCCCTCCACTTT. This sequence encodes CASRSGQGANSPLHF.

The V call is TRBV28, the J call TRBJ1-6; D unclear. V shed 8 bases and J shed 7 bases, with 15 bases lying between them. This CDR3 is built from 14 residues. Looked up from germline, CDR1 is MDHEN and CDR2 is SYDVKM. This CDR3 reads CASGIQAENSPLHF. CDR3 DNA sequence: TGTGCCAGCGGTATCCAGGCCGAAAATTCACCCCTCCACTTT.

The J gene is TRBJ2-3, the V gene TRBV19; D is possibly TRBD2 (5 bases). Germline V gene data show CDR1 as LNHDA and CDR2 as SQIVND (reference sequence). Trimming shortened V by 7 bases and J by 6 bases, and 14 bases separated the two germline ends. CDR3 length: 13 residues. The CDR3 DNA reads TGTGCCAGTATGGATAGCCGAGGGGATACGCAGTATTTT. The encoded protein is CASMDSRGDTQYF.

This clone was seen only once. The V call is TRBV20-1, the J call TRBJ1-2, with D perhaps matching TRBD1 (6 bases). Germline CDR1 DFQATT, CDR2 SNEGSKA (reference sequence). This CDR3 comprises 18 residues. The V gene lost 3 bases and the J gene lost 2 bases, with 25 bases spanning the gap. CDR3 in DNA: TGCAGTGCTAGTTTAAGGCAGGGGTCGACCTTCGCCAACTATGGCTACACCTTC. Protein: CSASLRQGSTFANYGYTF.

This sequence joins TRBV18 and TRBJ2-1; D may be TRBD1 (6 bases). This CDR3 is 15 amino acids long. Germline CDR1 KGHSH, CDR2 LQKENI. Trimming stripped 2 bases from V and 5 bases from J, with 13 bases between. In DNA form, the CDR3 reads TGTGCCAGCTCACCAAAAGGGACACAAAACAATGAGCAGTTCTTC. This sequence encodes CASSPKGTQNNEQFF. The full variable domain, its missing parts supplied by reference TRBV18 and TRBJ2-1, is NAGVMQNPRHLVRRRGQEARLRCSPMKGHSHVYWYRQLPEEGLKFMVYLQKENIIDESGMPKERFSAEFPKEGPSILRIQQVVRGDSAAYFCASSPKGTQNNEQFFGPGTRLTVL.

The chain employs TRBV18 and TRBJ1-1, with TRBD1 identical over 7 bases. Trimming took 1 base from V and 6 from J; bases not matched to a gene: 8. CDR3 length equals 15 residues. Germline lookup yields CDR1 KGHSH and CDR2 LQKENI. In nucleotides, the CDR3 is TGTGCCAGCTCACCACTCGGACAGGAAGGGGCTGAAGCTTTCTTT. Protein: CASSPLGQEGAEAFF.

The rearrangement uses TRBV28 and TRBJ1-1; the match to TRBD1 covers 7 bases. The CDR3 extends over 16 amino acids. From germline, CDR1 is MDHEN and CDR2 SYDVKM. V lost 6 bases, J lost 5 bases, and 15 bases stayed unmatched. In nucleotides, the CDR3 is TGTGCCAGCAGCCTAGGGACAGTCGGAGGTTGGACTGAAGCTTTCTTT. Its protein product is CASSLGTVGGWTEAFF.

The count of this clone is one. V gene TRBV4-3 combines with J gene TRBJ2-7, with 9 bases that match TRBD2. The ends lost 0 bases at V and 4 bases at J; junction bases unmatched: 7. The germline V gene has CDR1 LGHNA and CDR2 YSLEER. The CDR3 runs 16 residues. CDR3: CASSQEALAGVYEQYF. The CDR3 DNA sequence: TGCGCCAGCAGCCAAGAAGCGTTAGCGGGAGTATACGAGCAGTACTTC.

This rearrangement joins TRBV28 to TRBJ1-2, with 9 bases aligning to TRBD1. This CDR3 region has 16 residues. J was trimmed by 5 bases and V by 2 bases; bases with no gene match: 9. The V gene's germline CDR1 is MDHEN and CDR2 SYDVKM. CDR3 protein: CASSLGRQGGDYGYTF. CDR3 nucleotide sequence: TGTGCCAGCAGTTTAGGCAGACAGGGGGGCGATTATGGCTACACCTTC.

The chain uses TRBV28 and TRBJ1-6; D unclear. The CDR3 runs 17 residues. Trimming took off 6 bases at V and 7 bases at J, with 22 bases between the two ends. The germline CDR1 and CDR2 sequences are MDHEN and SYDVKM. CDR3 sequence reads: CASSRVVTPSGNSPLHF. CDR3 DNA: TGTGCCAGCAGCCGGGTCGTGACTCCCTCCGGGAATTCACCCCTCCACTTT.

The chain carries TRBV6-4 and TRBJ2-6; possibly TRBD2 for D (5 bases). V lost 0 bases and J lost 4, with 10 bases in between. The germline V gene has CDR1 MRHNA and CDR2 SNTAGT. CDR3 length: 16 amino acids. CDR3 coding DNA: TGTGCCAGCAGTGACTCGAGAGGGCCGGGGGCCAACGTCCTGACTTTC. It specifies CASSDSRGPGANVLTF.